Each of the 24 T cell receptor beta chains below was sequenced from the same sample in a study of blood T cell repertoires in COVID-19. Clones were sequenced by immunoSEQ multiplex PCR, and TCRdb holds only the in-frame ones, with some missing. The repertoire consists of 150,000 or so clones, with about 90% occurring once and the leading ten covering under 0.6%. Input material: peripheral blood. Source of these receptors: a man aged 50 to 60 with acute or convalescent COVID-19.

This chain joins TRBV5-3 and TRBJ2-5; D might be TRBD2 (6 bases). TRBV5-3 is given ORF status, its function remaining uncertain. This CDR3 has 17 amino acids. The V and J ends lost 3 bases and 2 bases respectively, with 20 bases between them. The CDR3 DNA is TGTGCCAGAAGCTATAAAATTACTAGCCCCAGACAAGAGACCCAGTACTTC. Translation gives CARSYKITSPRQETQYF.

This chain uses TRBV30 with TRBJ1-6; 10 positions agree with TRBD1. The germline CDR1 and CDR2 sequences are GTSNPN and SVGIG (reference sequence). The CDR3 covers 15 residues. Unmatched junction bases numbered 9, after V lost 3 bases and J lost 10 bases. CDR3 in DNA: TGTGCCTGGAGGCCCGCCGGGACAGGGGAATCACCCCTCCACTTT. This translates into CAWRPAGTGESPLHF.

The rearrangement uses TRBV4-1 and TRBJ1-2, with TRBD1 identical over 9 bases. V gave up 4 bases and J gave up 7 bases; unmatched junction bases: 13. Germline CDR1 MGHRA, CDR2 YSYEKL. The CDR3 has 16 amino acids. CDR3 sequence reads: CASSPETRQGVSGYTF. In DNA form, the CDR3 reads TGCGCCAGCAGCCCGGAGACGAGACAGGGGGTTAGTGGCTACACCTTC.

V is TRBV6-5 and J is TRBJ2-7; D might be TRBD1 (6 bases). From germline, CDR1 is MNHEY and CDR2 SVGAGI. CDR3 length: 14 amino acids. Between the trimmed V and J ends, which lost 6 bases and 7 bases, there was a span of 19 bases. The CDR3 loop reads CASRRALGAGEQYV. The DNA of the CDR3 is TGTGCCAGCAGGAGAGCTCTGGGGGCAGGGGAGCAGTACGTC.

The chain has TRBV18 and TRBJ1-1, with D uncertain. The CDR3 runs to 15 residues. CDR1 and CDR2 from the germline V gene are KGHSH and LQKENI. Trimming stripped 2 bases from V and 1 base from J, with 11 bases between. The CDR3 region is CASSPSGMKNTEAFF. Written as DNA, the CDR3 is TGTGCCAGCTCACCATCGGGAATGAAGAACACTGAAGCTTTCTTT.

This chain connects TRBV6-1 to TRBJ2-2; a weak D match, TRBD1 (5 bases). This CDR3 has 14 residues. Per the germline V gene, CDR1 is MNHNS and CDR2 is SASEGT. The V gene lost 1 base and the J gene lost 4 bases, with 7 bases spanning the gap. For the CDR3, the DNA is TGTGCCAGCAGTGAAGACAGGAGCACCGGGGAGCTGTTTTTT. Amino acids: CASSEDRSTGELFF.

The rearrangement joins TRBV3-1 (or the pseudogene TRBV3-2) to TRBJ1-5; TRBD1 might be the D (5 bases). V was trimmed by 1 base and J by 8 bases, leaving 15 bases between them. Germline values: CDR1 LGHDT, CDR2 YNNKEL (reference sequence). The CDR3 has 15 amino acids. This chain's CDR3 is CASSQGDRPHKPQHF. For the CDR3, the DNA is TGTGCCAGCAGCCAAGGCGACAGACCGCATAAGCCCCAGCATTTT.

The genes are TRBV10-2 and TRBJ2-2, with 12 bases lining up with TRBD2. Germline V CDR1 and CDR2: WSHSY, SAAADI. J lost 5 bases, V lost 7 bases, and 5 bases had no gene match. This CDR3 spans 15 amino acids. The CDR3, as DNA: TGCGCCAGCAAGTCTAGCGGGAGGGATACCGGGGAGCTGTTTTTT. This translates into CASKSSGRDTGELFF.

The rearrangement joins TRBV10-3 to TRBJ2-4; unclear D gene. V lost 6 bases and J 1 base, leaving 10 bases between the germline ends. The CDR3 covers 14 residues. The germline gives CDR1 ENHRY, CDR2 SYGVKD. As DNA, the CDR3 is TGTGCCATCAGAGACTCGGCGGCCAAAAACATTCAGTACTTC. Translated, it gives CAIRDSAAKNIQYF.

There are a few counts of this clone. This rearrangement joins TRBV4-2 to TRBJ2-5, with 8 bases matching TRBD2. The V gene end was trimmed by 0 bases and the J gene end by 1 base; junction bases not matched to a gene: 10. The CDR3 has 18 amino acids. Looked up from germline, CDR1 is LGHNA and CDR2 is YNFKEQ. CDR3 nucleotide sequence: TGTGCCAGCAGCCAAGAACCCGGGGGCGGGGGGTTCCAAGAGACCCAGTACTTC. Translation: CASSQEPGGGGFQETQYF.

The gene calls are TRBV7-2 and TRBJ2-7, with TRBD2 matching 12 bases. Trimming cost V 3 bases and J 2 bases; bases outside gene matches: 2. CDR1 and CDR2 from the germline V gene are SGHTA and FQGNSA. The CDR3 loop spans 15 amino acids. CDR3 DNA sequence: TGTGCCAGCAGCTTTGGACTAGCGGGGACCTACGAGCAGTACTTC. Translating it yields CASSFGLAGTYEQYF.

This CDR3 is CASSLRTGSGANVLTF. The CDR3 DNA sequence: TGTGCCAGTAGTCTAAGGACAGGGTCTGGGGCCAACGTCCTGACTTTC. V is TRBV19 and J is TRBJ2-6; 8 nucleotides match TRBD1. Germline V CDR1 and CDR2: LNHDA, SQIVND (reference sequence). The CDR3 contains 16 residues. The trim removed 5 bases at V and 1 base at J, leaving 4 bases unmatched.

This chain links TRBV20-1 with TRBJ1-2, with D unclear. The V end lost 6 bases, the J end lost 6 bases, and 8 bases lay between the germline ends. The CDR3 is made up of 10 amino acids. Per the germline V gene, CDR1 is DFQATT and CDR2 is SNEGSKA (reference sequence). The CDR3, as DNA: TGCAGTGCACCCGGGGATGGCTACACCTTC. Protein sequence: CSAPGDGYTF.

The chain employs TRBV5-1 and TRBJ2-7; D is uncertain. V shed 4 bases and J shed 4 bases, with 6 bases lying between them. Per germline, CDR1 SGHRS and CDR2 YFSETQ. There are 11 residues in the CDR3. The CDR3 spells CASSLEYEQYF. The CDR3 DNA follows: TGCGCCAGCAGCCTAGAATACGAGCAGTACTTC.

This clone appeared once. J is TRBJ1-3 and V is TRBV7-9; 7 bases align to TRBD1. CDR3 length equals 14 residues. Germline loops: CDR1 SEHNR, CDR2 FQNEAQ (reference sequence). The junction had 4 bases not matched to a gene; V was cut back by 4 bases and J by 4 bases. CDR3 protein: CASSSTGMGNTIYF. In DNA, the CDR3 is TGTGCCAGCAGCTCGACAGGGATGGGAAACACCATATATTTT.

The rearrangement links TRBV18 to TRBJ2-3; D remains ambiguous. Per germline, CDR1 KGHSH and CDR2 LQKENI. V lost 0 bases and J 1 base, leaving 5 bases between the germline ends. The CDR3 consists of 14 residues. The CDR3 DNA reads as TGTGCCAGCTCACCACCGGCAGGCACAGATACGCAGTATTTT. Residues: CASSPPAGTDTQYF.

The J gene is TRBJ1-2, the V gene TRBV10-3; no clear D. The CDR3 length is 14 residues. Germline V gives CDR1 ENHRY, CDR2 SYGVKD. The V end lost 4 bases, the J end lost 10 bases, and 19 bases lay between the germline ends. The CDR3 loop is CAISVRGMSNDYTF. DNA of the CDR3: TGTGCCATCAGTGTTCGGGGTATGTCTAATGACTACACCTTC.

The chain carries TRBV5-1 and TRBJ2-1, with 9 bases lining up with TRBD2. The CDR3 consists of 17 residues. With V trimmed by 2 bases and J by 3 bases, 9 bases remained unmatched. The germline V gene encodes CDR1 SGHRS and CDR2 YFSETQ. In DNA form, the CDR3 reads TGCGCCAGCAGCTTATATAGCGGGGGAGACGTCTACAATGAGCAGTTCTTC. Translating gives CASSLYSGGDVYNEQFF.

The genes are TRBV5-1 and TRBJ1-1, with TRBD1 as a possible D gene (5 bases). CDR3 length: 16 residues. V was trimmed by 4 bases and J by 3 bases, leaving 19 bases between them. Germline loops: CDR1 SGHRS, CDR2 YFSETQ. Here the CDR3 DNA reads TGCGCCAGCAGCCGCTTGGGGGGAGGGGCGGACACTGAAGCTTTCTTT. Translation: CASSRLGGGADTEAFF.

This clone has just one count. V and J are TRBV7-2 and TRBJ1-1, with TRBD1 identical over 9 bases. CDR3 length: 16 amino acids. Germline trimming cut 5 bases from V and 6 bases from J; bases unmatched to any gene: 13. Germline CDR1 and CDR2: SGHTA and FQGNSA. The CDR3 nucleotides are TGTGCCAGCAGCCACCTCACCCGGGACAGGGTTGCTGAAGCTTTCTTT. It specifies CASSHLTRDRVAEAFF.

This clone was counted once. The rearrangement links TRBV14 to TRBJ2-3, with D possibly TRBD2 on 5 matching bases. Germline-derived CDR1 and CDR2 are SGHDN and FVKESK. V was clipped by 0 bases and J by 5 bases, with 9 bases between them. The CDR3 contains 14 residues. The CDR3 DNA is TGTGCCAGCAGCCAAGATCTCCGGGGAGATACGCAGTATTTT. This translates into CASSQDLRGDTQYF.

J is TRBJ2-7 and V is TRBV10-3; 11 nucleotides match TRBD1. Germline lookup yields CDR1 ENHRY and CDR2 SYGVKD. CDR3 length: 13 residues. CDR3 region: CAISDTGQGAGHV. The CDR3 nucleotides read TGTGCCATCAGTGATACTGGACAGGGGGCGGGACACGTC.

This sequence joins TRBV2 and TRBJ2-5; 9 bases agree with TRBD1. V was pared by 6 bases and J by 4 bases, with 6 bases of the junction left unmatched. CDR3 length: 14 residues. Germline V gene sequence: CDR1 SNHLY, CDR2 FYNNEI. The CDR3: CASSGRDRAETQYF. CDR3 in DNA: TGTGCCAGCAGCGGCCGGGACAGGGCAGAGACCCAGTACTTC.

The chain uses TRBV7-8 and TRBJ2-3, with 8 bases that match TRBD2. CDR1 is SGHVS, CDR2 FQNEAQ, per germline. V shed 1 base, J shed 4 bases, and the junction held 7 bases outside the gene matches. The CDR3 totals 16 residues. The CDR3 reads CASSLGTSRFSDTQYF. In DNA form, the CDR3 reads TGTGCCAGCAGCTTAGGGACTAGCAGATTTTCAGATACGCAGTATTTT.